These T cell receptor beta chains were read from a single sample in a study of T cell repertoires in cytomegalovirus infection. TCRdb independently ran MiXCR on the reads; one entry per CDR3 protein. Of roughly 230,000 distinct CDR3 sequences in the sample, roughly an eighth were seen once. Sequencing was done on a sample of PBMCs. The origin of the receptors is a human donor in good health (CMV status not recorded). Some clones in this sample may be carry-over from other donors' samples. Each CDR3 is given with its conserved first and last residue. D genes are given only for firm matches. Where a row states a size, it is once, few, many or the class of an expanded clone; other rows omit it.

CDR3 DNA,CDR3 protein,J gene,V gene,clone size,D gene
TGTGCCAGCAGCTTTCCGGGACAGTTAAACTATGGCTACACCTTC,CASSFPGQLNYGYTF,TRBJ1-2,TRBV5-4,few,TRBD1
TGTGCCAGCAGGGCCGGGACTAGCGGGCGCACAGATACGCAGTATTTT,CASRAGTSGRTDTQYF,TRBJ2-3,TRBV2,.,TRBD2
TGCAGTGCTTCCCGAGGCCCGCGATACGAGCAGTACTTC,CSASRGPRYEQYF,TRBJ2-7,TRBV20-1,.,.
TGTGCCACCAGCATCCGCCTACCAGGGGACACCGGGGAGCTGTTTTTT,CATSIRLPGDTGELFF,TRBJ2-2,TRBV15,few,.
TGTGCCAGCAGTGAAAGTCGGGGCTTCTATGGCTACACCTTC,CASSESRGFYGYTF,TRBJ1-2,TRBV2,few,.
TGTGCCATCAGTGAGTCTCCACAGGGGGCAGGTAATGAGCAGTTCTTC,CAISESPQGAGNEQFF,TRBJ2-1,TRBV10-3,many,TRBD1
TGTGCCAGCAGCTTAATGACCGGGAGAGGGCCAGATACGCAGTATTTT,CASSLMTGRGPDTQYF,TRBJ2-3,TRBV7-2,many,.
TGTGCCAGCAGTACGGGACAGGGGGGGAGGAGCAATCAGCCCCAGCATTTT,CASSTGQGGRSNQPQHF,TRBJ1-5,TRBV28,.,TRBD1
TGTGCCAGCAAGATTCAGGGGCCAAACTATGGCTACACCTTC,CASKIQGPNYGYTF,TRBJ1-2,TRBV7-2,many,.
TGTGCCAGCAGTTCCGGGACAGTTTCTGGCTACACCTTC,CASSSGTVSGYTF,TRBJ1-2,TRBV27,many,TRBD1
TGCAGTGCTAGAGAGGGGGCCGGGCGCTACGAGCAGTACTTC,CSAREGAGRYEQYF,TRBJ2-7,TRBV20-1,.,.
TGTGCCAGCAGCCGGGGCGGGCAGGGGTACAATGAGCAGTTCTTC,CASSRGGQGYNEQFF,TRBJ2-1,TRBV5-5,few,.
TGTGCCAGCAGCTTAAATGGGGGAACTAATTCACCCCTCCACTTT,CASSLNGGTNSPLHF,TRBJ1-6,TRBV7-2,many,.
TGTGCCAGCAGCTTTTCTATTTCGAGGACTGAAGCTTTCTTT,CASSFSISRTEAFF,TRBJ1-1,TRBV5-6,few,.
TGTGCCAGCAGCCAAGTGGCGGGAGGGCGTCAAGAGACCCAGTACTTC,CASSQVAGGRQETQYF,TRBJ2-5,TRBV14,many,TRBD2
TGCGCCAGCAGCTTAGAGCGGGCTAGCACAGATACGCAGTATTTT,CASSLERASTDTQYF,TRBJ2-3,TRBV5-1,.,.
TGTGCCAGCAGCTCGGCCGGGACAGAAAATTCACCCCTCCACTTT,CASSSAGTENSPLHF,TRBJ1-6,TRBV11-1,many,TRBD1
TGTGCCAGCAGCCCTACCGGGGGGAACACTGAAGCTTTCTTT,CASSPTGGNTEAFF,TRBJ1-1,TRBV7-8,many,.
TGTGCCAGCAGCTTAGATCTAGACAGGGCCAAGCAGTTCTTC,CASSLDLDRAKQFF,TRBJ2-1,TRBV7-8,many,TRBD1
TGTGCCGCCCTGGACAGGGACGTTTTTCCAGATACGCAGTATTTT,CAALDRDVFPDTQYF,TRBJ2-3,TRBV2,few,TRBD1
TGCAGCGTTGCGGACCGGCGGGTTTCAGAGACCCAGTACTTC,CSVADRRVSETQYF,TRBJ2-5,TRBV29-1,few,.
TGTGCCAGCAGCTCCGCTAGCGGGGGGGCCTACAATGAGCAGTTCTTC,CASSSASGGAYNEQFF,TRBJ2-1,TRBV7-3,few,TRBD2
TGTGCCAGCAGCCCCGGCGGGTTGAAAAATGAGCAGTTCTTC,CASSPGGLKNEQFF,TRBJ2-1,TRBV28,many,.
TGTGCCAGCAGTGAAATCGGGCCGTATAATGAGCAGTTCTTC,CASSEIGPYNEQFF,TRBJ2-1,TRBV2,once,.
TGTGCCAGCAGCTTAGGGGACAGCCTTGATGGCTACACCTTC,CASSLGDSLDGYTF,TRBJ1-2,TRBV7-2,many,TRBD1
TGTGCCAGCAGCGGGACGGGGGGGCAACCAGATACGCAGTATTTT,CASSGTGGQPDTQYF,TRBJ2-3,TRBV6-5,few,TRBD2
TGCAGCGTTGCCGAGACAGATACGCAGTATTTT,CSVAETDTQYF,TRBJ2-3,TRBV29-1,few,.
TGCAGTGCTAGGACTAGCGGAGCCTACGAGCAGTACTTC,CSARTSGAYEQYF,TRBJ2-7,TRBV20-1,.,TRBD2
TGTGCCAGCAGCCCGCACGGCTACACTTCGGAGCAGTACTTC,CASSPHGYTSEQYF,TRBJ2-7,TRBV7-2,many,.
TGTGCCAGCAGCCAGGGGCCTGAACAGCCCCAGCATTTT,CASSQGPEQPQHF,TRBJ1-5,TRBV2,.,.
TGTGCCAGCAGCCAAGAACACCCCAACACCGGGGAGCTGTTTTTT,CASSQEHPNTGELFF,TRBJ2-2,TRBV3-1,.,.
TGTGCCAGCAGCGAAACAGGGGTGGGTCAGCCCCAGCATTTT,CASSETGVGQPQHF,TRBJ1-5,TRBV14,.,TRBD1
TGTGCCAGCGTTTCGGAACAAAGCTCTGGAAACACCATATATTTT,CASVSEQSSGNTIYF,TRBJ1-3,TRBV28,.,.
TGCAGTATCCTAGGGGATCCCCAAGAGACCCAGTACTTC,CSILGDPQETQYF,TRBJ2-5,TRBV20-1,few,.
TGTGCCAGCTCGAGACGAGGGTTAGATGGCTACACCTTC,CASSRRGLDGYTF,TRBJ1-2,TRBV2,many,.
TGTGCCAGCAGCTTAGGGCAAGGCCATCCCGGGGAGCTGTTTTTT,CASSLGQGHPGELFF,TRBJ2-2,TRBV7-2,many,.
TGTGCCAGTAGTATAACTACTGGCAACTCCTACGAGCAGTACTTC,CASSITTGNSYEQYF,TRBJ2-7,TRBV19,many,.
TGTGCCAGCAGCTCCACCGGGGGTGGAAATGAAAAACTGTTTTTT,CASSSTGGGNEKLFF,TRBJ1-4,TRBV6-2/TRBV6-3,.,.
TGTGCCAGCAGCCGCGACAGGGAGCAGTACTTC,CASSRDREQYF,TRBJ2-7,TRBV7-2,many,.
TGTGCCAGCAGCCTTCTCTCGGGGGTAAAAGAGACCCAGTACTTC,CASSLLSGVKETQYF,TRBJ2-5,TRBV7-9,many,.
TGTGCCAGCTCACCTCCGATCAACACTGAAGCTTTCTTT,CASSPPINTEAFF,TRBJ1-1,TRBV18,.,.
TGTGCCAGCAGTTTAGGGGCGGGAGTATTAAATGAGCAGTTCTTC,CASSLGAGVLNEQFF,TRBJ2-1,TRBV27,few,TRBD2
TGTGCCATCAGTGAGTTGGGAGCCATCGGCGAGCAGTACTTC,CAISELGAIGEQYF,TRBJ2-7,TRBV10-3,few,.
TGTGCCAGCAGCCGCCGGGTGGAGACCCAGTACTTC,CASSRRVETQYF,TRBJ2-5,TRBV7-6,.,.
TGCAGTGCTAGACCCCAAAGAAGAGCTAGCGGGAATAGGGATGAGCAGTTCTTC,CSARPQRRASGNRDEQFF,TRBJ2-1,TRBV20-1,many,TRBD2
TGTGCCAGCAGCTTAGGACCCGGGGGCCAAGAGACCCAGTACTTC,CASSLGPGGQETQYF,TRBJ2-5,TRBV7-6,many,.
TGTGCCATCAGTGATAGCGGGGGGCCCTACAATGAGCAGTTCTTC,CAISDSGGPYNEQFF,TRBJ2-1,TRBV10-3,many,TRBD2
TGTGCCAGCAGCGGGGTGGTGGGTCAGCCCCAGCATTTT,CASSGVVGQPQHF,TRBJ1-5,TRBV9,few,.
TGTGCCAGTAGATCAGGGATAGAATTTCAGCCCCAGCATTTT,CASRSGIEFQPQHF,TRBJ1-5,TRBV19,.,.
TGCAGTGCTAGAGACCCCGGGAGAGATACGCAGTATTTT,CSARDPGRDTQYF,TRBJ2-3,TRBV20-1,many,.
TGTGCCAGCAGCTACTCGGTGAGCTCCTACGAGCAGTACTTC,CASSYSVSSYEQYF,TRBJ2-7,TRBV7-2,many,.
TGTGCCAGCAGCTTAACTAGCTGGGCAGATACGCAGTATTTT,CASSLTSWADTQYF,TRBJ2-3,TRBV7-2,many,.
TGTGCCAGTAGTATTTGGGGCGGTGGGGCCAACGTCCTGACTTTC,CASSIWGGGANVLTF,TRBJ2-6,TRBV19,many,.
TGTGCCAGCAGCTTGGACTCCCGCCCAGATACGCAGTATTTT,CASSLDSRPDTQYF,TRBJ2-3,TRBV7-2,many,.
TGTGCCAGCAGTGAAAAGGACAGCGCTTCCTACGAGCAGTACTTC,CASSEKDSASYEQYF,TRBJ2-7,TRBV25-1,many,.
TGTGCCAGCAGTTTAGCCGGGTCCGCTTCCCAAGAGACCCAGTACTTC,CASSLAGSASQETQYF,TRBJ2-5,TRBV28,few,.
TGTGCCAGCAAGACGGCAGGGGGCTCCTACGAGCAGTACTTC,CASKTAGGSYEQYF,TRBJ2-7,TRBV28,many,TRBD1
TGTGCCAGCAGCTCACTTGACCGGGACTTGGCCACCTACGAGCAGTACTTC,CASSSLDRDLATYEQYF,TRBJ2-7,TRBV7-6,many,.
TGCAGTGCCCTCGGCAGGGGTAACACCGGGGAGCTGTTTTTT,CSALGRGNTGELFF,TRBJ2-2,TRBV20-1,.,.
TGTGCCAGCAGTGACCCGGGGGACTATGGCTACACCTTC,CASSDPGDYGYTF,TRBJ1-2,TRBV25-1,many,.